This section outlines one T cell receptor (beta chain) sequence together with its context. The antigen is unknown. Trimming left V 4 bases short and J 3 bases short, with 10 bases between. This CDR3 is 14 amino acids long. Germline V gene lookup returns CDR1 SEHNR and CDR2 FQNEAQ (reference sequence). These data originate in a study of CD8 T cells in ankylosing spondylitis. Study-wide points: Disease-linked clones, CD8+, were relatively rare in peripheral blood.

Preparation of TCR beta libraries was done by quantitative 5'-RACE with molecular barcodes. Each CDR3 protein is one row after TCRdb ran MiXCR on the 5' RACE reads. This repertoire shows under 300,000 distinct CDR3 sequences, 18% found once; its top ten account for approximately 33%. The chain is built from TRBV7-9 and TRBJ1-5; D may be TRBD1 (6 bases). This sequence originates from a male donor with ankylosing spondylitis or in good health (not recorded which). Material: blood, either unsorted or a sorted T cell fraction (not recorded which). CDR3 in amino acids: CASSSGGINQPQHF. Written as DNA, the CDR3 is TGTGCCAGCAGCTCGGGGGGCATCAATCAGCCCCAGCATTTT.